This is a list of T cell receptor beta chains from one sample in a study of shared clonotypes between healthy human individuals. The method was immunoSEQ multiplex PCR; TCRdb's version includes in-frame clones alone and lacks a portion of them. The sample includes roughly 570,000 clones, 95% to 98% of them seen just once. The sequenced material came from naive CD8+ T cells sorted from blood. The receptors stem from a man aged 30-40 years in good health. Both conserved end residues are part of each CDR3. D genes are given only for firm matches. Rows may omit the clone size; those that give it use once, few, many or a size class.

cdr3_nt	cdr3_aa	d_call	v_call	j_call	clone_size
TGTGCCAGCAGTTTTACGCCGGGACTAGACTACACAGATACGCAGTATTTT	CASSFTPGLDYTDTQYF	TRBD2	TRBV27	TRBJ2-3	once
TGTGCCAGCAGCGTGCGGGACGGCTCCTACGAGCAGTACTTC	CASSVRDGSYEQYF	.	TRBV9	TRBJ2-7	.
TGCGCCAGCAGCCAAGACGGATACGGAAGCTCCTACGAGCAGTACTTC	CASSQDGYGSSYEQYF	.	TRBV4-1	TRBJ2-7	.
TGTGCCAGCAGCTTATCTCCTTACGAGCAGTACTTC	CASSLSPYEQYF	.	TRBV7-9	TRBJ2-7	.
TGTGCCAGCAGCCAGGAGGGGCCATCCTACGAGCAGTACTTC	CASSQEGPSYEQYF	.	TRBV28	TRBJ2-7	.
TGTGCCAGCAGCTTCCGGGACCGTAGTGCGTCCTACGAGCAGTACTTC	CASSFRDRSASYEQYF	.	TRBV7-9	TRBJ2-7	.
TGTGCCAGCAGTTACTCGTCCGAGAACACTGAAGCTTTCTTT	CASSYSSENTEAFF	.	TRBV6-6	TRBJ1-1	.
TGTGCCAGCAGCTCACCCGGGACTAGGGACTACGAGCAGTACTTC	CASSSPGTRDYEQYF	TRBD2	TRBV7-9	TRBJ2-7	.
TGTGCCAGCAGTTACTCCCAGGGCGTTGGGCCCCAGCATTTT	CASSYSQGVGPQHF	.	TRBV6-6	TRBJ1-5	.
TGTGCCAGCAGCTCAACGGCAGGCTACGAGCAGTACTTC	CASSSTAGYEQYF	.	TRBV7-3	TRBJ2-7	.
TGTGCCACCAGCAGAGAGGGGGCTGGGAATCAGCCCCAGCATTTT	CATSREGAGNQPQHF	.	TRBV15	TRBJ1-5	once